The next 12 T cell receptor beta chains were all read from a single sample in a study of cytomegalovirus exposure and HLA in healthy donors. Researchers ran the PCR with 60 Vbeta and 13 Jbeta primers. Clones were sequenced by immunoSEQ multiplex PCR, and TCRdb holds only the in-frame ones, with some missing. This table holds 150,000 to 200,000 clones, about 80% found once. The sequencing input was PBMCs. The receptors were gathered from a woman between 45 and 60 years old in good health and CMV-seropositive.

The sample holds one count of this clone. The rearrangement links TRBV6-5 to TRBJ2-7, with D possibly matching TRBD2 (5 bases). Per germline, CDR1 MNHEY and CDR2 SVGAGI. Trimming cost V 2 bases and J 0 bases, with 5 bases left between them. The CDR3 is 13 residues long. The CDR3 spells CASSYGLSYEQYF. In nucleotides, the CDR3 is TGTGCCAGCAGTTACGGACTCTCCTACGAGCAGTACTTC.

This sequence joins TRBV6-4 and TRBJ2-3, with D possibly being TRBD1 (5 bases). CDR3 length: 16 amino acids. Germline V gene data show CDR1 as MRHNA and CDR2 as SNTAGT. The germline V and J ends were trimmed by 6 bases and 4 bases, with 20 bases remaining between them. CDR3 amino acids: CASSPHPTEGADTQYF. CDR3 sequence (DNA): TGTGCCAGCAGCCCCCACCCCACCGAAGGGGCAGATACGCAGTATTTT.

The rearrangement uses TRBV29-1 and TRBJ1-5; TRBD1 might be the D (5 bases). V lost 4 bases, J lost 0 bases, and 16 bases lay in between. Looked up from germline, CDR1 is SQVTM and CDR2 is ANQGSEA. This CDR3 comprises 16 residues. CDR3: CSVVDSGYSSNQPQHF. The CDR3 DNA sequence: TGCAGCGTTGTCGACAGTGGCTATAGTAGCAATCAGCCCCAGCATTTT.

The chain is built from TRBV4-3 and TRBJ1-4, with D unresolved. The V end lost 2 bases, the J end lost 0 bases, and 7 bases lay between the germline ends. The CDR3 extends over 15 amino acids. Germline V lookup: CDR1 LGHNA, CDR2 YSLEER. The CDR3 nucleotides are TGCGCCAGCAGCCAAAGAGGGACAACTAATGAAAAACTGTTTTTT. This codes for CASSQRGTTNEKLFF.

The V gene is TRBV5-1, the J gene TRBJ2-6, with D perhaps TRBD2 (5 bases). V was cut by 5 bases and J by 1 base, with 7 bases left in between. The CDR3 has 14 amino acids. Germline-derived CDR1 and CDR2 are SGHRS and YFSETQ. This CDR3 is CASRGVSGANVLTF. The CDR3 DNA sequence: TGCGCCAGCAGGGGAGTATCTGGGGCCAACGTCCTGACTTTC.

The chain employs TRBV28 and TRBJ1-5; TRBD1 matches 7 bases. The germline V gene encodes CDR1 MDHEN and CDR2 SYDVKM. The length of the CDR3 is 14 residues. V gave up 6 bases and J gave up 5 bases; unmatched junction bases: 7. The chain's CDR3 is CASSPSTGDQPQHF. The CDR3 DNA follows: TGTGCCAGCAGCCCATCTACAGGGGATCAGCCCCAGCATTTT.

The table lists this clone with a count of one. The chain combines TRBV4-3 with TRBJ1-2; 9 nucleotides agree with TRBD1. J lost 8 bases, V lost 4 bases, and 5 bases had no gene match. The CDR3 spans 13 residues. Germline V gene sequence: CDR1 LGHNA, CDR2 YSLEER. This chain's CDR3 is CASSPQGAGGYTF. CDR3 DNA sequence: TGCGCCAGCAGCCCACAGGGGGCCGGGGGCTACACCTTC.

Only a few counts were recorded for this clone. The chain employs TRBV2 and TRBJ1-2, with D possibly TRBD1 on 6 matching bases. The CDR3 has 14 residues. V was shortened by 8 bases and J by 8 bases, with 21 bases between the two germline ends. Per the germline V gene, CDR1 is SNHLY and CDR2 is FYNNEI. This CDR3 reads CASRIQQGNQGYTF. The CDR3 DNA reads TGTGCCAGCCGAATTCAGCAGGGGAATCAGGGCTACACCTTC.

V and J are TRBV5-1 and TRBJ2-3; 11 nucleotides match TRBD2. The germline V gene encodes CDR1 SGHRS and CDR2 YFSETQ. V was pared by 4 bases and J by 2 bases, with 6 bases of the junction left unmatched. CDR3 length: 16 amino acids. Here the CDR3 reads CASSLELAGVTDTQYF. The DNA of the CDR3 is TGCGCCAGCAGCCTAGAACTAGCGGGAGTCACAGATACGCAGTATTTT.

This clone came up once. For the CDR3, the DNA is TGTGCCAGCAAAATGGAGCGAACAGATACGCAGTATTTT. Translation gives CASKMERTDTQYF. The chain is built from TRBV6-5 and TRBJ2-3; D not resolved. The ends were cut back, 7 bases at V and 3 bases at J, with 11 bases in the middle. From germline, CDR1 is MNHEY and CDR2 SVGAGI. The CDR3 has 13 residues.

This chain's CDR3 is CASSQSGLAGNTDTQYF. DNA of the CDR3: TGCGCCAGCAGCCAATCCGGACTAGCGGGAAACACAGATACGCAGTATTTT. The chain joins TRBV4-1 to TRBJ2-3, with TRBD2 identical over 12 bases. Trimming cost V 2 bases and J 2 bases; bases outside gene matches: 5. Germline values: CDR1 MGHRA, CDR2 YSYEKL. The CDR3 extends over 17 amino acids.

The chain is built from TRBV5-4 and TRBJ2-7; D is undetermined. V lost 3 bases, J lost 3 bases, and 16 bases lay in between. The CDR3 contains 15 residues. In germline, CDR1 is SGHNT, CDR2 YYREEE (reference sequence). The CDR3 DNA follows: TGTGCCAGCAGCTCTACCTCCCTTGGGCGCTACGAGCAGTACTTC. It specifies CASSSTSLGRYEQYF.